The 30 T cell receptor beta chains below were found in one sample sequenced in a study of T-cell memory formation after mild COVID-19. TCRdb re-called the 5' RACE reads with MiXCR, one entry per CDR3 protein. The sample includes 350,000 to 500,000 distinct CDR3 sequences, 20% of them seen just once. Sequences were obtained from PBMCs or a T cell subset sorted from them (not recorded which). These receptors all come from an adult woman who had mild COVID-19 (a few samples of this study predate the infection). Cell type and time point are not known.

The gene calls are TRBV14 and TRBJ2-7, with no clear D. V was trimmed by 4 bases and J by 5 bases, leaving 6 bases between them. Germline-derived CDR1 and CDR2 are SGHDN and FVKESK. The CDR3 length is 11 residues. In nucleotides, the CDR3 is TGTGCCAGCAGCCGTTGGAACGAGCAGTACTTC. This encodes CASSRWNEQYF.

The J gene is TRBJ2-7, the V gene TRBV9; D unclear. The germline gives CDR1 SGDLS, CDR2 YYNGEE. V lost 0 bases to trimming and J lost 3 bases, with 13 bases between them. The CDR3 loop spans 15 amino acids. The CDR3 protein is CASSVVSAPDYEQYF. The DNA of the CDR3 is TGTGCCAGCAGCGTAGTGTCGGCGCCCGACTACGAGCAGTACTTC.

This clonotype turned up a few times. The J gene is TRBJ2-7, the V gene TRBV24-1; 9 bases align to TRBD1. The germline CDR1 and CDR2 sequences are KGHDR and SFDVKD. The CDR3 length is 14 residues. V shed 4 bases, J shed 4 bases, and the junction held 4 bases outside the gene matches. CDR3 sequence reads: CATSDGTGKYEQYF. Written as DNA, the CDR3 is TGTGCCACCAGTGACGGGACAGGGAAGTACGAGCAGTACTTC.

This clonotype was observed many times. This chain links TRBV7-6 with TRBJ2-2, with no clear D. The V and J ends lost 4 bases and 6 bases respectively, with 6 bases between them. The CDR3 totals 12 residues. CDR1 is SGHVS and CDR2 is FNYEAQ in the germline V gene. CDR3 in DNA: TGTGCCAGCAGCTCCCAATCCGGGGAGCTGTTTTTT. It codes for CASSSQSGELFF.

This clonotype turned up a few times. V is TRBV5-1 and J is TRBJ2-3; 9 nucleotides match TRBD1. Trimming cost V 4 bases and J 2 bases; bases outside gene matches: 11. CDR1 is SGHRS and CDR2 is YFSETQ in the germline V gene. The CDR3 has 17 amino acids. This CDR3 reads CASSRDRGDPPTDTQYF. CDR3 DNA: TGCGCCAGCAGCAGAGACAGGGGGGACCCCCCCACAGATACGCAGTATTTT.

This clonotype was seen a few times. The gene calls are TRBV12-3 or TRBV12-4 and TRBJ1-2; D possibly corresponds to TRBD1 (5 bases). V lost 6 bases and J lost 1, with 9 bases in between. The CDR3 length is 13 residues. In nucleotides, the CDR3 is TGTGCCAGCAGCAGGGAACTTAACTATGGCTACACCTTC. It yields the protein CASSRELNYGYTF.

There are many counts of this clonotype. This chain links TRBV7-8 with TRBJ2-7; D unresolved. The V gene's germline CDR1 is SGHVS and CDR2 FQNEAQ. Trimming took 7 bases from V and 0 from J, leaving 13 bases between them. The CDR3 consists of 14 residues. CDR3 sequence (DNA): TGTGCCAGCAACCTGGCAGATGTCTCCTACGAGCAGTACTTC. Its protein is CASNLADVSYEQYF.

This clonotype was recorded a few times. The chain links TRBV2 to TRBJ2-1; 9 nucleotides line up with TRBD2. Germline loops: CDR1 SNHLY, CDR2 FYNNEI. There are 14 residues in the CDR3. V lost 10 bases and J lost 5; bases outside the gene matches: 9. The DNA of the CDR3 is TGTGCCACCGCCCGCGGGGGGGCTAACAATGAGCAGTTCTTC. Translating it yields CATARGGANNEQFF.

The CDR3 loop is CASSQGQGAPGGIQYF. CDR3 DNA sequence: TGCGCCAGCAGCCAGGGACAGGGGGCGCCGGGTGGCATTCAGTACTTC. The chain employs TRBV4-3 and TRBJ2-4; TRBD1 aligns across 12 bases. CDR1 is LGHNA and CDR2 is YSLEER in the germline V gene. V shed 3 bases, J shed 9 bases, and the junction held 9 bases outside the gene matches. There are 16 residues in the CDR3.

The chain carries TRBV5-6 and TRBJ2-5; D not resolved. Trimming removed 0 bases from V and 5 bases from J, with 8 bases in between. The CDR3 is 13 residues long. Per germline, CDR1 SGHDT and CDR2 YYEEEE. CDR3 amino acids: CASSLGPRETQYF. Written as DNA, the CDR3 is TGTGCCAGCAGCTTGGGACCCCGGGAGACCCAGTACTTC.

Only a few counts were recorded for this clonotype. This chain uses TRBV30 with TRBJ1-1; 7 bases are shared with TRBD1. The V and J ends lost 5 bases and 0 bases, in that order; junction bases with no gene match: 3. Germline lookup yields CDR1 GTSNPN and CDR2 SVGIG (reference sequence). The CDR3 consists of 13 residues. CDR3 sequence: CAWGGQVNTEAFF. DNA for the CDR3: TGTGCCTGGGGTGGACAGGTGAACACTGAAGCTTTCTTT.

This clonotype has at least ten counts. The chain couples TRBV10-3 to TRBJ1-1; 9 positions agree with TRBD1. The V gene end was trimmed by 3 bases and the J gene end by 3 bases; junction bases not matched to a gene: 11. The germline V gene has CDR1 ENHRY and CDR2 SYGVKD. This CDR3 is built from 17 residues. The CDR3 sequence: CAISDRDRVILDTEAFF. CDR3 DNA: TGTGCCATCAGTGACCGGGACAGGGTCATATTGGACACTGAAGCTTTCTTT.

The chain is built from TRBV6-1 and TRBJ1-2; D not certain. Trimming stripped 6 bases from V and 1 base from J, with 18 bases between. Germline CDR1 MNHNS, CDR2 SASEGT. The CDR3 loop spans 16 amino acids. The CDR3 DNA reads TGTGCCAGCAGCAAGAGGACTGCTGACTATAACTATGGCTACACCTTC. Its translation: CASSKRTADYNYGYTF.

This clonotype was counted many times. The chain uses TRBV20-1 and TRBJ2-7; D possibly corresponds to TRBD1 (6 bases). This CDR3 spans 13 amino acids. Germline-derived CDR1 and CDR2 are DFQATT and SNEGSKA (reference sequence). Trimming removed 6 bases at V and 0 bases at J, with 12 bases between. CDR3 residues: CSARTVSSYEQYF. The CDR3 DNA reads TGCAGTGCGCGGACAGTGAGCTCCTACGAGCAGTACTTC.

This clonotype occurred a few times. The V and J genes are TRBV5-1 and TRBJ1-5, with D uncertain. The CDR3 is 14 residues long. The germline CDR1 and CDR2 sequences are SGHRS and YFSETQ. Trimming cost V 0 bases and J 4 bases, with 8 bases left between them. The CDR3 DNA reads TGCGCCAGCAGCTTGGTAGGGTTAAATCAGCCCCAGCATTTT. Encoded protein: CASSLVGLNQPQHF. The whole variable domain, remainder taken from reference TRBV5-1 and TRBJ1-5, is KAGVTQTPRYLIKTRGQQVTLSCSPISGHRSVSWYQQTPGQGLQFLFEYFSETQRNKGNFPGRFSGRQFSNSRSEMNVSTLELGDSALYLCASSLVGLNQPQHFGDGTRLSIL.

This clonotype was seen a handful of times. V usage is TRBV5-5 and J usage is TRBJ2-6, with TRBD2 as a possible D gene (5 bases). The CDR3 has 16 amino acids. CDR1 and CDR2 (germline): SGHKS, YYEKEE (reference sequence). V dropped 4 bases and J dropped 0 bases, with 11 bases sitting between them. The CDR3 sequence is CASSRWRPSGANVLTF. Written as DNA, the CDR3 is TGTGCCAGCAGCCGCTGGAGGCCCTCTGGGGCCAACGTCCTGACTTTC.

This clonotype was seen repeatedly, ten times or more. J is TRBJ2-2 and V is TRBV6-2 or TRBV6-3, with 7 bases matching TRBD2. The CDR3 consists of 16 residues. The germline gives CDR1 MNHEY, CDR2 SVGEGT. Unmatched junction bases numbered 16, after V lost 8 bases and J lost 7 bases. The CDR3 here is CASLPTGLGGSGELFF. Here the CDR3 DNA reads TGTGCCAGCCTACCTACCGGATTGGGGGGGAGCGGGGAGCTGTTTTTT.

The chain links TRBV11-2 to TRBJ2-1; 9 bases agree with TRBD2. This CDR3 is 17 amino acids long. Germline V gives CDR1 SGHAT, CDR2 FQNNGV. After removal of 1 base from V and 6 bases from J, the junction contained 10 bases not matched to a gene. The chain's CDR3 is CASSLGAVLAGSNEQFF. In DNA form, the CDR3 reads TGTGCCAGCAGCTTAGGAGCGGTACTAGCGGGTTCCAATGAGCAGTTCTTC. Full variable domain (rest looked up from reference TRBV11-2 and TRBJ2-1): EAGVAQSPRYKIIEKRQSVAFWCNPISGHATLYWYQQILGQGPKLLIQFQNNGVVDDSQLPKDRFSAERLKGVDSTLKIQPAKLEDSAVYLCASSLGAVLAGSNEQFFGPGTRLTVL.

The chain has TRBV7-8 and TRBJ2-1; unclear D gene. Per the germline V gene, CDR1 is SGHVS and CDR2 is FQNEAQ. V was clipped by 2 bases and J by 3 bases, with 11 bases between them. The CDR3 has 15 residues. CDR3 residues: CASSLRVVGYNEQFF. CDR3 nucleotide sequence: TGTGCCAGCAGCTTAAGAGTGGTGGGCTACAATGAGCAGTTCTTC.

CDR3 region: CASSPQPQGTGANVLTF. In DNA form, the CDR3 reads TGCGCCAGCAGCCCTCAACCGCAGGGGACTGGGGCCAACGTCCTGACTTTC. This rearrangement joins TRBV5-1 to TRBJ2-6, with a possible D match to TRBD1 (6 bases). This CDR3 has 17 residues. Between the trimmed V and J ends, which lost 4 bases and 2 bases, there was a span of 16 bases. CDR1 and CDR2 from the germline V gene are SGHRS and YFSETQ.

This clonotype was recorded a few times. The gene calls are TRBV5-1 and TRBJ1-2; D is possibly TRBD1 (6 bases). Trimming left V 1 base short and J 5 bases short, with 15 bases between. In germline, CDR1 is SGHRS, CDR2 YFSETQ. This CDR3 has 15 amino acids. The CDR3 sequence is CASSLTGIGSYGYTF. The DNA for the CDR3 is TGCGCCAGCAGCTTGACAGGGATCGGGTCGTATGGCTACACCTTC.

This clonotype showed up just a few times. The genes are TRBV20-1 and TRBJ1-1; 9 bases are a match to TRBD1. The length of the CDR3 is 13 residues. V was clipped by 7 bases and J by 5 bases; unmatched bases: 8. From germline, CDR1 is DFQATT and CDR2 SNEGSKA (reference sequence). CDR3 sequence (DNA): TGCAGTGGGGTACAGGGGGCTGGGACTGAAGCTTTCTTT. It is translated as CSGVQGAGTEAFF.

The chain links TRBV7-2 to TRBJ2-1; D call uncertain. V was cut by 4 bases and J by 10 bases, with 17 bases left in between. The germline gives CDR1 SGHTA, CDR2 FQGNSA. This CDR3 spans 14 amino acids. The CDR3 bases are TGTGCCAGCAGCTCCCAGGTCTCCTGGGTCGAGCAGTTCTTC. It is translated as CASSSQVSWVEQFF.

The chain combines TRBV10-3 with TRBJ1-1; no clear D. CDR3 size: 16 residues. Between the trimmed V and J ends, which lost 3 bases and 1 base, there was a span of 15 bases. Per the germline V gene, CDR1 is ENHRY and CDR2 is SYGVKD. CDR3 DNA sequence: TGTGCCATCAGTGATCGATCGCTTTGGGGGAACACTGAAGCTTTCTTT. It encodes CAISDRSLWGNTEAFF.

The table lists this clonotype with many counts. The J gene is TRBJ1-1, the V gene TRBV7-9; 8 bases are shared with TRBD1. Germline V CDR1 and CDR2: SEHNR, FQNEAQ (reference sequence). The V gene end was trimmed by 3 bases and the J gene end by 3 bases; junction bases not matched to a gene: 12. This CDR3 region has 17 residues. CDR3 DNA sequence: TGTGCCAGCAGCTTGGGTTCGGTGACAGGGGTGTACACTGAAGCTTTCTTT. It yields the protein CASSLGSVTGVYTEAFF. The entire variable domain, with the rest obtained from reference TRBV7-9 and TRBJ1-1, is as follows: DTGVSQNPRHKITKRGQNVTFRCDPISEHNRLYWYRQTLGQGPEFLTYFQNEAQLEKSRLLSDRFSAERPKGSFSTLEIQRTEQGDSAMYLCASSLGSVTGVYTEAFFGQGTRLTVV.

This clonotype has only a few counts. J is TRBJ1-1 and V is TRBV5-1, with TRBD1 as a possible D gene (6 bases). The V and J ends lost 1 base and 1 base respectively, with 8 bases between them. Germline CDR1 reads SGHRS; CDR2 reads YFSETQ. The CDR3 consists of 14 residues. This CDR3 is CASSLTGSNTEAFF. In DNA form, the CDR3 reads TGCGCCAGCAGCTTGACAGGGTCGAACACTGAAGCTTTCTTT.

The genes are TRBV2 and TRBJ2-1; no definite D call. The CDR3 spans 14 residues. Trimming removed 6 bases at V and 7 bases at J, with 16 bases between. Looked up from germline, CDR1 is SNHLY and CDR2 is FYNNEI. In nucleotides, the CDR3 is TGTGCCAGCAGGAACCCTCTGTCAGGAAATGAGCAGTTCTTC. Its translation: CASRNPLSGNEQFF.

This clonotype was seen a handful of times. The chain employs TRBV7-6 and TRBJ2-1, with D uncertain. CDR1 and CDR2 from the germline V gene are SGHVS and FNYEAQ. This CDR3 region has 16 residues. V dropped 1 base and J dropped 6 bases, with 16 bases sitting between them. DNA of the CDR3: TGTGCCAGCAGCTTAGAACCTCATTCCCGAATCAATGAGCAGTTCTTC. As protein: CASSLEPHSRINEQFF. Together with reference TRBV7-6 and TRBJ2-1, the CDR3 gives the full variable domain: GAGVSQSPRYKVTKRGQDVALRCDPISGHVSLYWYRQALGQGPEFLTYFNYEAQQDKSGLPNDRFSAERPEGSISTLTIQRTEQRDSAMYRCASSLEPHSRINEQFFGPGTRLTVL.

The chain joins TRBV30 to TRBJ2-1; 12 bases are a match to TRBD2. Per the germline V gene, CDR1 is GTSNPN and CDR2 is SVGIG (reference sequence). This CDR3 region has 17 residues. V shed 1 base and J 1 base; nucleotides not matched to a gene: 5. The CDR3 sequence: CAWSGPSGGASYNEQFF. The CDR3 DNA follows: TGTGCCTGGAGTGGCCCTAGCGGGGGGGCTTCCTACAATGAGCAGTTCTTC.

V usage is TRBV12-3 or TRBV12-4 and J usage is TRBJ2-7; 12 positions match TRBD1. V shed 6 bases and J 5 bases; nucleotides not matched to a gene: 5. The CDR3 runs 14 residues. The CDR3 nucleotides read TGTGCCAGCAGAAGCCGGGACAGGGGGCACGAGCAGTACTTC. As protein: CASRSRDRGHEQYF.